These 18 T cell receptor beta chains came from one sample sequenced in a study of T cell repertoires in cytomegalovirus infection. Their antigens are not known. Via MiXCR, TCRdb re-called the reads, giving one row per CDR3 protein. The sample yields roughly 730,000 distinct CDR3 sequences, 30% to 35% seen once. Sequences were derived from cultured PBMCs, sampled from culture after CMV antigen stimulation. Receptors were obtained from a human donor in good health (CMV status not recorded). Some clones in this sample may be carry-over from other donors' samples.

This chain connects TRBV7-2 to TRBJ2-5, with a weak D call TRBD1 (5 bases). Germline V gene sequence: CDR1 SGHTA, CDR2 FQGNSA. CDR3 length equals 14 residues. V was cut by 2 bases and J by 5 bases, with 12 bases left in between. CDR3 nucleotides: TGTGCCAGCAGCTTACAGGGTATCGCGGAGACCCAGTACTTC. Its translation is CASSLQGIAETQYF.

This clonotype occurred a few times. V and J are TRBV5-3 and TRBJ2-3; D may be TRBD1 (5 bases). TRBV5-3 is given ORF status, its function remaining uncertain. Trimming took off 8 bases at V and 2 bases at J, with 12 bases between the two ends. This CDR3 has 13 amino acids. Written as DNA, the CDR3 is TGTGCCAGCAGGGTAGGCTCCACAGATACGCAGTATTTT. This translates into CASRVGSTDTQYF.

A word on this clonotype: A read error is possible here, since a much larger clone lies one base away. V and J are TRBV7-8 and TRBJ1-2, with D hard to call. The CDR3 is 15 amino acids. Germline V gives CDR1 SGHVS, CDR2 FQNEAQ. CDR3 coding DNA: TGTGTCAGCAGCCCGGGCCAAGGGTACAACTATGGCTACACCTTC. Its protein product is CVSSPGQGYNYGYTF. Using reference TRBV7-8 and TRBJ1-2 for the parts outside the CDR3, the full variable domain is GAGVSQSPRYKVAKRGQDVALRCDPISGHVSLFWYQQALGQGPEFLTYFQNEAQLDKSGLPSDRFFAERPEGSVSTLKIQRTQQEDSAVYLCVSSPGQGYNYGYTFGSGTRLTVV.

Only a few counts were recorded for this clonotype. The rearrangement uses TRBV27 and TRBJ2-1, with D possibly TRBD2 on 5 matching bases. V was shortened by 6 bases and J by 0 bases, with 12 bases between the two germline ends. The CDR3 loop spans 15 amino acids. Germline CDR1 is MNHEY and CDR2 is SMNVEV (reference sequence). The CDR3 DNA sequence: TGTGCCAGCAGGCAGCGGAGCAGCTCCTACAATGAGCAGTTCTTC. This encodes CASRQRSSSYNEQFF.

This clonotype was observed once. This rearrangement joins TRBV6-6 to TRBJ1-1, with TRBD1 as a possible D gene (6 bases). The CDR3 consists of 15 residues. V lost 5 bases, J lost 5 bases, and 18 bases lay in between. The germline gives CDR1 MNHNY, CDR2 SVGAGI (reference sequence). The CDR3 bases are TGTGCCAGCAGTGGACGACAGGAGGCGGGTACTGAAGCTTTCTTT. Its translation: CASSGRQEAGTEAFF.

The chain joins TRBV7-2 to TRBJ2-3, with D unresolved. CDR1 is SGHTA and CDR2 is FQGNSA in the germline V gene. The V and J ends lost 5 bases and 8 bases respectively, with 8 bases between them. The CDR3 extends over 11 amino acids. The DNA of the CDR3 is TGTGCCAGCAGCCCCCCGGGTACGCAGTATTTT. Translation: CASSPPGTQYF.

This chain joins TRBV6-1 and TRBJ1-4; possibly TRBD1 for D (6 bases). The germline CDR1 and CDR2 sequences are MNHNS and SASEGT. Trimming cost V 0 bases and J 10 bases, with 15 bases left between them. This CDR3 contains 15 residues. As DNA, the CDR3 is TGTGCCAGCAGTGAAGCAGGGGGGGCAACCAGAAAACTGTTTTTT. Translating gives CASSEAGGATRKLFF.

The V call is TRBV14, the J call TRBJ1-1; D perhaps matches TRBD1 (5 bases). This CDR3 contains 15 residues. The germline CDR1 and CDR2 sequences are SGHDN and FVKESK. V lost 4 bases and J lost 0, with 12 bases in between. The CDR3 here is CASSPRRDLNTEAFF. DNA for the CDR3: TGTGCCAGCAGCCCTCGCAGGGACCTGAACACTGAAGCTTTCTTT.

The genes are TRBV5-6 and TRBJ2-1; perhaps TRBD2 as D (7 bases). This CDR3 has 16 residues. The V end lost 4 bases, the J end lost 8 bases, and 22 bases lay between the germline ends. Germline loops: CDR1 SGHDT, CDR2 YYEEEE. The CDR3 bases are TGTGCCAGCAGCAATTTCGACGGGGGGCGACGAGATGAGCAGTTCTTC. This encodes CASSNFDGGRRDEQFF.

The genes are TRBV19 and TRBJ2-7; 7 bases are shared with TRBD2. Looked up from germline, CDR1 is LNHDA and CDR2 is SQIVND (reference sequence). J lost 3 bases, V lost 5 bases, and 4 bases had no gene match. CDR3 size: 13 residues. The CDR3 sequence: CASSARGGYEQYF. The CDR3 coding sequence is TGTGCCAGTAGTGCCCGCGGGGGCTACGAGCAGTACTTC.

This clonotype was seen only a few times. The chain combines TRBV7-9 with TRBJ2-7; D is unresolved. Between the trimmed V and J ends, which lost 5 bases and 0 bases, there was a span of 14 bases. Germline-derived CDR1 and CDR2 are SEHNR and FQNEAQ (reference sequence). The CDR3 runs to 15 residues. The CDR3 DNA sequence: TGTGCCAGCAGCCCAGATATCTGGAGCTCCTACGAGCAGTACTTC. Translation gives CASSPDIWSSYEQYF.

The CDR3 region is CSVEDPSSGSSYNEQFF. Here the CDR3 DNA reads TGCAGCGTTGAAGATCCCTCTAGCGGGTCCTCCTACAATGAGCAGTTCTTC. This chain joins TRBV29-1 and TRBJ2-1, with 8 positions matching TRBD2. The germline gives CDR1 SQVTM, CDR2 ANQGSEA. This CDR3 is built from 17 residues. The junction had 7 bases not matched to a gene; V was cut back by 0 bases and J by 0 bases.

This clonotype was counted only a few times. This sequence joins TRBV10-3 and TRBJ1-4; D unclear. Trimming pared 0 bases from V and 8 bases from J, leaving 7 bases between. Germline values: CDR1 ENHRY, CDR2 SYGVKD. The CDR3 loop spans 13 amino acids. In DNA, the CDR3 is TGTGCCATCAGTGAGTCGAATAGCGAAAAACTGTTTTTT. Its protein product is CAISESNSEKLFF.

This chain joins TRBV5-5 and TRBJ2-7; tentatively, D is TRBD2 (5 bases). The V end lost 3 bases, the J end lost 4 bases, and 11 bases lay between the germline ends. CDR3 length equals 13 residues. Per the germline V gene, CDR1 is SGHKS and CDR2 is YYEKEE (reference sequence). CDR3 sequence (DNA): TGTGCCAGCAGCTACGGACCGGGGTACGAGCAGTACTTC. Translation gives CASSYGPGYEQYF.

This chain links TRBV7-9 with TRBJ2-3, with D unclear. The germline V gene encodes CDR1 SEHNR and CDR2 FQNEAQ (reference sequence). CDR3 size: 14 residues. The V end was cut by 4 bases, the J end by 2 bases, with 10 bases between. CDR3 nucleotides: TGTGCCAGCAGCTCCAACGTCCTCACAGATACGCAGTATTTT. The encoded protein is CASSSNVLTDTQYF.

Only a few counts were recorded for this clonotype. This chain connects TRBV7-2 to TRBJ2-7, with TRBD2 matching 7 bases. This CDR3 contains 14 residues. Germline CDR1 reads SGHTA; CDR2 reads FQGNSA. Trimming removed 3 bases from V and 3 bases from J; junction bases left unmatched: 5. The CDR3 DNA sequence: TGTGCCAGCAGCTTGGGAGGGGCCGGCTACGAGCAGTACTTC. Translated, it gives CASSLGGAGYEQYF.

The CDR3, as DNA: TGTGCCAGCAGCCCGACTAACTCTGGGGCCAACGTCCTGACTTTC. Protein product: CASSPTNSGANVLTF. The gene calls are TRBV7-8 and TRBJ2-6, with D possibly TRBD2 on 5 matching bases. The V end was cut by 5 bases, the J end by 0 bases, with 8 bases between. Germline V gene sequence: CDR1 SGHVS, CDR2 FQNEAQ. CDR3 length: 15 residues. Filled out from reference TRBV7-8 and TRBJ2-6, the complete variable domain reads GAGVSQSPRYKVAKRGQDVALRCDPISGHVSLFWYQQALGQGPEFLTYFQNEAQLDKSGLPSDRFFAERPEGSVSTLKIQRTQQEDSAVYLCASSPTNSGANVLTFGAGSRLTVL.

This clonotype was seen only a few times. This chain links TRBV19 with TRBJ2-3; no clear D gene. The CDR3 has 13 residues. The germline CDR1 and CDR2 sequences are LNHDA and SQIVND (reference sequence). V was clipped by 3 bases and J by 5 bases, with 9 bases between them. The CDR3, as DNA: TGTGCCAGTAGTATCCCGTGGGGAGATACGCAGTATTTT. It yields the protein CASSIPWGDTQYF.